This TCR beta chain came from a study of blood T cell repertoires in COVID-19. Turning to the study itself: There were acute and convalescent COVID-19 samples, and they came from the United States, Italy and Spain. Nucleic acid was either cDNA or gDNA, and it came from T cells, B-cell-depleted T cells, or PBMCs.

In the authors' workflow: Amplification of reference gene primers provided the estimated nucleated cell counts. The method was immunoSEQ multiplex PCR; TCRdb's version includes in-frame clones alone and lacks a portion of them. For V, J and clone size, that table is used; D and trimming come from the DNA. The sample shows approximately 220,000 clones, around 81% of them seen only once. This clone was observed once. Germline V CDR1 and CDR2: MNHEY, SMNVEV (reference sequence). CDR3 length: 14 amino acids. The J segment lost 5 bases and the V segment lost 6 bases, leaving 5 bases of the junction unmatched.

The TCR sequence derives from a woman between 25 and 40 years old who had recovered from COVID-19. The chain links TRBV27 to TRBJ1-5; 9 bases agree with TRBD1. What was sequenced was peripheral blood. CDR3 residues: CASSIQGAHQPQHF. The CDR3 DNA is TGTGCCAGCAGCATACAGGGGGCTCATCAGCCCCAGCATTTT.